This paragraph reports one T cell receptor beta chain. Its antigen is unknown. These data are taken from a study of T cell responses to AZD1222 COVID-19 vaccine. From germline, CDR1 is SGHDN and CDR2 FVKESK. The CDR3 length is 15 residues. V gave up 0 bases and J gave up 5 bases, with 13 bases separating them. Investigators merged groups given second doses at roughly 4 or roughly 12 weeks. Some clones are missing from TCRdb's copy, which holds only in-frame ones; the method was immunoSEQ multiplex PCR. The profile shows over 65,000 clones, 88% of them singletons. Findings and limits, study-wide: Repertoire sampling happened only post peak T cell response. Spike-specific TCR breadth and depth rose after two AZD1222 doses. Only six people who got AZD1222 tested seropositive at baseline.

The sequence derives from an adult who received the AZD1222 COVID-19 vaccine. The input for sequencing was peripheral blood, taken 28 days after the second AZD1222 dose. The chain couples TRBV14 to TRBJ1-1; D may be TRBD1 (6 bases). The CDR3 DNA is TGTGCCAGCAGCCAAGATTCGGGGGCTCGAACTGAAGCTTTCTTT. Its protein product is CASSQDSGARTEAFF.